A single sample is the source of the 23 T cell receptor beta chains below, sequenced in a study of T-cell memory formation after mild COVID-19. One entry per CDR3 protein results from TCRdb running MiXCR on the 5' RACE reads. Among 350,000 to 500,000 distinct CDR3 sequences listed, around 19% were seen once. The sample comprised PBMCs or a T cell subset sorted from them (not recorded which). The receptors originated from an adult woman who had mild COVID-19 (a few samples of this study predate the infection). Cell type and time point are not known.

A few counts support this clonotype. The chain employs TRBV12-3 or TRBV12-4 and TRBJ1-1; D might be TRBD1 (6 bases). With 7 bases removed from V and 6 bases from J, the gap between germline ends came to 15 bases. The CDR3 covers 13 residues. CDR3 sequence reads: CASTRGGLAEAFF. The CDR3 DNA reads TGTGCCAGCACCCGGGGGGGGCTCGCTGAAGCTTTCTTT.

The chain links TRBV25-1 to TRBJ1-1, with D possibly matching TRBD1 (6 bases). The V gene's germline CDR1 is MGHDK and CDR2 SYGVNS. The CDR3 spans 13 residues. V was trimmed by 6 bases and J by 4 bases, leaving 12 bases between them. CDR3 loop: CASSAGTSTEAFF. The CDR3 DNA is TGTGCCAGCAGCGCCGGGACATCCACTGAAGCTTTCTTT.

The V gene is TRBV5-1, the J gene TRBJ1-1, with TRBD1 matching over 8 bases. CDR3 length equals 15 residues. Per germline, CDR1 SGHRS and CDR2 YFSETQ. The junction had 14 bases not matched to a gene; V was cut back by 2 bases and J by 11 bases. DNA for the CDR3: TGCGCCAGCAGCTTCTATACGACAGGGGCCTTGGTCGCTTTCTTT. This encodes CASSFYTTGALVAFF.

The sample holds a few counts of this clonotype. V gene TRBV20-1 combines with J gene TRBJ2-1; D is unclear. V lost 5 bases and J lost 5, with 16 bases in between. Looked up from germline, CDR1 is DFQATT and CDR2 is SNEGSKA (reference sequence). The CDR3 has 14 residues. CDR3 residues: CSASQARFNNEQFF. The CDR3 DNA reads TGCAGTGCTTCCCAAGCTCGGTTTAACAATGAGCAGTTCTTC.

This chain links TRBV28 with TRBJ2-7, with unresolved D. CDR1 is MDHEN and CDR2 is SYDVKM in the germline V gene. The CDR3 has 13 amino acids. The V and J ends lost 6 bases and 3 bases respectively, with 12 bases between them. CDR3 nucleotides: TGTGCCAGCAGAACCCACCTGGGCTACGAGCAGTACTTC. Its protein is CASRTHLGYEQYF.

The CDR3 sequence is CATSRRLNYEQYF. The CDR3 DNA reads as TGTGCCACCTCTCGGAGACTAAACTACGAGCAGTACTTC. The V and J genes are TRBV24-1 and TRBJ2-7, with D possibly TRBD2 on 5 matching bases. Trimming stripped 9 bases from V and 3 bases from J, with 14 bases between. The CDR3 is 13 residues long. CDR1 and CDR2 from the germline V gene are KGHDR and SFDVKD.

This clonotype was seen only a few times. The chain has TRBV9 and TRBJ2-7; D is tentatively TRBD1 or TRBD2 (5 bases each). The length of the CDR3 is 15 residues. The germline gives CDR1 SGDLS, CDR2 YYNGEE. The V end was cut by 0 bases, the J end by 3 bases, with 13 bases between. CDR3: CASSVGSGTSYEQYF. CDR3 nucleotides: TGTGCCAGCAGCGTAGGGAGTGGGACGAGCTACGAGCAGTACTTC.

There are a few counts of this clonotype. The chain combines TRBV7-9 with TRBJ2-2; 9 bases match TRBD2. The CDR3 contains 19 residues. The V gene end was trimmed by 5 bases and the J gene end by 3 bases; junction bases not matched to a gene: 16. From germline, CDR1 is SEHNR and CDR2 FQNEAQ (reference sequence). The CDR3 is CASSPRGGGPQIHTGELFF. CDR3 in DNA: TGTGCCAGCAGCCCCCGCGGGGGGGGACCACAAATTCACACCGGGGAGCTGTTTTTT.

CDR3 protein: CSARGGTSETQYF. Written as DNA, the CDR3 is TGCAGTGCTAGAGGGGGGACTTCAGAGACCCAGTACTTC. The chain employs TRBV20-1 and TRBJ2-5, with TRBD2 as a possible D gene (6 bases). CDR3 length: 13 residues. From germline, CDR1 is DFQATT and CDR2 SNEGSKA (reference sequence). V was pared by 1 base and J by 4 bases, with 10 bases between.

This clonotype was picked up a small number of times. This sequence joins TRBV29-1 and TRBJ1-4; D possibly corresponds to TRBD1 (5 bases). Germline loops: CDR1 SQVTM, CDR2 ANQGSEA. V shed 4 bases and J shed 7 bases, with 16 bases lying between them. The CDR3 consists of 14 residues. The CDR3 DNA follows: TGCAGCGTTGGGCGGACATCGTTATCTGAAAAACTGTTTTTT. This codes for CSVGRTSLSEKLFF.

In this sample, this clonotype turned up a few times. V and J are TRBV9 and TRBJ2-5; D is possibly TRBD2 (6 bases). CDR1 and CDR2 from the germline V gene are SGDLS and YYNGEE. V was trimmed by 1 base and J by 5 bases, leaving 15 bases between them. CDR3 size: 15 residues. Written as DNA, the CDR3 is TGTGCCAGCAGCGTAAGTCCCAGCCGGGAGGAGACCCAGTACTTC. Its translation is CASSVSPSREETQYF. Looking up the rest from reference TRBV9 and TRBJ2-5 gives the full variable domain: DSGVTQTPKHLITATGQRVTLRCSPRSGDLSVYWYQQSLDQGLQFLIQYYNGEERAKGNILERFSAQQFPDLHSELNLSSLELGDSALYFCASSVSPSREETQYFGPGTRLLVL.

This clonotype is a singleton in its sample. The chain links TRBV18 to TRBJ2-3; a possible D gene is TRBD1 (5 bases). The CDR3 consists of 14 residues. The ends were cut back, 3 bases at V and 7 bases at J, with 14 bases in the middle. From germline, CDR1 is KGHSH and CDR2 LQKENI. This CDR3 is CASSPGQGAYTQYF. CDR3 DNA: TGTGCCAGCTCACCCGGGCAGGGTGCCTATACGCAGTATTTT.

This clonotype was seen more than once but under ten times. This chain uses TRBV20-1 with TRBJ2-3; D gene unclear. The V gene lost 4 bases and the J gene lost 3 bases, with 11 bases spanning the gap. Germline CDR1 DFQATT, CDR2 SNEGSKA (reference sequence). This CDR3 has 13 amino acids. The CDR3 spells CSAMSAPTDTQYF. The CDR3 DNA reads TGCAGTGCTATGTCTGCGCCTACAGATACGCAGTATTTT.

V and J are TRBV6-5 and TRBJ2-1, with 8 positions matching TRBD2. The length of the CDR3 is 14 residues. The germline V gene has CDR1 MNHEY and CDR2 SVGAGI. Losses at the gene ends were 6 bases for V and 6 bases for J; bases not matched to a gene: 7. As DNA, the CDR3 is TGTGCCAGCAGCCTCAGCGGGGGCTCCAATGAGCAGTTCTTC. Translating gives CASSLSGGSNEQFF.

This clonotype was seen more than once but under ten times. The rearrangement joins TRBV19 to TRBJ2-7, with TRBD1 matching over 8 bases. With 4 bases clipped from V and 3 bases from J, the junction kept 5 bases outside the gene matches. Germline values: CDR1 LNHDA, CDR2 SQIVND (reference sequence). The CDR3 has 14 residues. CDR3 sequence (DNA): TGTGCCAGTAGTACCCGGACAGGGTACTACGAGCAGTACTTC. Translation gives CASSTRTGYYEQYF.

This clonotype showed up just a few times. The genes are TRBV24-1 and TRBJ1-2; 7 bases are shared with TRBD1. V lost 9 bases and J lost 5; bases outside the gene matches: 5. Germline V gene data show CDR1 as KGHDR and CDR2 as SFDVKD. This CDR3 region has 12 residues. The CDR3 bases are TGTGCCACCCAACAGGGGACTTATGGCTACACCTTC. This translates into CATQQGTYGYTF.

About this clonotype itself: Relative to the germline gene, one junction end is altered; a read error may explain this. This chain uses TRBV12-3 or TRBV12-4 with TRBJ2-1, with TRBD2 matching over 7 bases. The CDR3 consists of 12 residues. Here the CDR3 DNA reads TGTGCCAGCAGTTGGCTAGCGGAACCGCGGGTCTTC. This translates into CASSWLAEPRVF.

In nucleotides, the CDR3 is TGTGCCAGCAGTTCACAGGGGCCTTGGGGCTACACCTTC. Translation gives CASSSQGPWGYTF. V gene TRBV12-3 or TRBV12-4 combines with J gene TRBJ1-2; the match to TRBD1 covers 7 bases. The CDR3 is made up of 13 amino acids. After removal of 4 bases from V and 8 bases from J, the junction contained 7 bases not matched to a gene.

J is TRBJ1-4 and V is TRBV19; 8 bases fit TRBD1. The CDR3 is 15 amino acids. CDR1 LNHDA and CDR2 SQIVND come from the germline V gene (reference sequence). After removal of 6 bases from V and 5 bases from J, the junction contained 8 bases not matched to a gene. DNA of the CDR3: TGTGCCAGTAGCATCCAGGGGGCCCTGAATGAAAAACTGTTTTTT. Its protein is CASSIQGALNEKLFF.

The chain combines TRBV7-6 with TRBJ2-3, with TRBD2 identical over 9 bases. Trimming cost V 5 bases and J 5 bases; bases outside gene matches: 8. This CDR3 spans 15 amino acids. CDR1 and CDR2 (germline): SGHVS, FNYEAQ. The CDR3 sequence: CASSPAAGGLDTQYF. In DNA form, the CDR3 reads TGTGCCAGCAGCCCCGCGGCGGGGGGGCTAGATACGCAGTATTTT.

The genes are TRBV20-1 and TRBJ2-3; 14 nucleotides agree with TRBD2. The germline gives CDR1 DFQATT, CDR2 SNEGSKA (reference sequence). The CDR3 is made up of 17 amino acids. Trimming at V came to 4 bases and at J to 3 bases, leaving 9 bases not matched to a gene. DNA of the CDR3: TGCAGTGCTACTTCCGGACTAGCGGGGGGACGAACAGATACGCAGTATTTT. This codes for CSATSGLAGGRTDTQYF.

The chain employs TRBV2 and TRBJ2-5; TRBD2 is a possible D gene (5 bases). The germline gives CDR1 SNHLY, CDR2 FYNNEI. This CDR3 region has 12 residues. The V and J ends lost 9 bases and 2 bases respectively, with 10 bases between them. The CDR3 sequence: CARRTHQETQYF. CDR3 sequence (DNA): TGTGCCAGAAGGACTCATCAAGAGACCCAGTACTTC.

This clonotype was found a few times. The chain uses TRBV6-6 and TRBJ2-3, with D unresolved. The CDR3 runs 14 residues. CDR1 and CDR2 from the germline V gene are MNHNY and SVGAGI (reference sequence). Trimming removed 6 bases from V and 6 bases from J, with 16 bases in between. Here the CDR3 DNA reads TGTGCCAGCAGGCCTAGAACTATGGGCGATACGCAGTATTTT. Translating it yields CASRPRTMGDTQYF.